This TCR beta chain stems from a study of graft-versus-host responses after intestinal transplantation (dated by TCRdb to the early 2020s). The study in broad terms: The transplants that recipients received were multivisceral, liver-intestinal, or isolated intestinal. Donor T cell macrochimerism was defined as a peak of at least 4% donor T cells among recipient peripheral blood mononuclear cells. Graft-versus-host and host-versus-graft alloreactive T cell clones were tracked in the graft, circulation and bone marrow after intestinal transplantation using bulk TCR-beta CDR3 sequencing. Every recipient was given anti-thymocyte globulin induction, then maintenance tacrolimus and steroids for around three years. To identify alloreactive clones, pre-transplant mixed lymphocyte reaction products were sequenced and then compared with unstimulated pre-transplant donor and recipient T cells. Of the roughly 25 intestinal transplant recipients enrolled in the cohort, one of whom was a retransplant, a few patients without pretransplant specimens were excluded. Rather than going through the commercial service, samples from a few later patients were sequenced in-house on an Illumina MiSeq and processed with MiXCR.

From the germline V gene, CDR1 is MGHRA and CDR2 is YSYEKL. The CDR3 contains 16 residues, cysteine and phenylalanine counted. CDR3 DNA only is kept here, 48 bases in frame from base 1. V and J are trimmed by 1 base and 4 bases, and the gene matches miss 6 bases of the junction. In regard to this clone: Its antigen specificity is not known. One base away there is no much larger clone; base qualities are not given.

The study at large found these results: GvH clones turned up in recipient bone marrow, with some appearing earlier in ileal mucosa or blood, a pattern consistent with an intestinal mucosal origin. Early after transplant, declines in HvG clones were associated with peak levels of circulating GvH clones. In patients with donor T cell macrochimerism, the allografts had high GvH to HvG T cell clonal ratios. The conclusions were limited by the relatively low number and heterogeneity of the intestinal transplant patients.

The library relied on the immunoSEQ multiplex PCR assay. In most patients, genomic DNA was isolated using the Qiagen DNeasy Blood and Tissue Kit and sent frozen to Adaptive Biotechnologies for TCR sequencing. High-throughput TCR-beta CDR3 sequencing of genomic DNA from most patients was performed by Adaptive Biotechnologies. The original methods were these. Adaptive's ImmunoSEQ software supplied the TCR sequencing data for around 19 patients, while MiXCR and VDJtools were used to process a few other patients. To correct CD4 versus CD8 sorting errors, sequences present in both subsets at a frequency ratio below 5:1 were removed. CDR3 nucleotide sequences shared by donor and recipient were removed because the origin of these sequences could not be assigned. Alloreactive clones required at least 2-fold expansion over unstimulated cells and minimum CFSE-low frequency of 0.002% (template counts) or 0.001% (read counts). Clones detected in sequenced pre-transplant spleen, lymph node, or MLR CFSE-low populations of the donor or recipient were defined as mappable. Cumulative frequency of alloreactive clones was calculated as a percentage of all sequences weighted by copy number. TCRdb mirrors the immuneACCESS table, restricted to in-frame sequences. Some clones are absent from its copies; in checked studies, under half trace to an unresolved V gene, and the reason for the others is unknown. D and trimming come from the DNA, and the V and J calls and clone size come from that table. The sample table lists about 81,000 clones, less than 95% of them with a count of one. The ten largest clonotypes hold just under 0.35% of the sample.

The time point label for this specimen denotes: cells obtained before transplantation from donor or recipient. CD3+CD4+ and CD3+CD8+ populations were FACS-sorted from unstimulated pre-transplant donor and recipient cells taken from spleen or lymph nodes. The chain was built from TRBV4-1 and TRBJ1-2; TRBD1 aligns with 10 central bases. Material: unstimulated CD4+ T cells sorted from spleen or lymph node cells, obtained before transplant. The TCR sequence derives from a human donor who was the organ donor for an intestinal transplant. The CDR3 region reads CASSQAPWTGGYGYTF. The nucleotides are TGCGCCAGCAGCCAAGCCCCTTGGACAGGGGGCTATGGCTACACCTTC.